This entry lists 9 T cell receptor beta chains sequenced from one sample in a study of tumor and adjacent non-tumor tissue in lung cancer. No cell sorting was done before RNA was extracted from the tissue. The normal lung tissue was taken more than 3 cm from the tumor edge. Three rounds of nested PCR, following a modified ARM-PCR protocol, produced the TCRbeta library. Via MiXCR, TCRdb re-called the multiplex PCR reads, giving one row per CDR3 protein. The data show roughly 90,000 distinct CDR3 sequences, around 82% seen once. The sample was distant non-tumor lung tissue. These receptor sequences come from a woman in her 50s with non-small cell lung cancer.

Concerning this clonotype itself: A read error may be the cause here, since a much bigger clone is one base away. This chain connects TRBV5-1 to TRBJ2-1; TRBD1 or TRBD2 may be the D gene (5 bases each). V was clipped by 0 bases and J by 1 base, with 23 bases between them. Germline V gives CDR1 SGHRS, CDR2 YFSETQ. The CDR3 has 20 residues. The CDR3 here is CASSLALIDMGVKSYNEQFF. In DNA form, the CDR3 reads TGCGCCAGCAGCTTGGCCTTGATCGACATGGGGGTCAAGTCCTACAATGAGCAGTTCTTC.

Concerning this clonotype itself: At one end, the junction sequence differs from germline, possibly due to a read error. The chain joins TRBV12-3 or TRBV12-4 to TRBJ2-7; D perhaps matches TRBD1 (6 bases). This CDR3 spans 14 amino acids. In DNA, the CDR3 is TGTGACAGCAGTCCACAGGGTAGCGAGATCGAGCAGTACTTC. It encodes CDSSPQGSEIEQYF.

The chain couples TRBV4-1 to TRBJ2-1, with D perhaps matching TRBD2 (6 bases). The CDR3 runs 17 residues. From germline, CDR1 is MGHRA and CDR2 YSYEKL. In nucleotides, the CDR3 is TGCGTCAACAGCCAAGGGCGGGAATCGGGGCTCCACAATGAGCAGTTCTTC. It yields the protein CVNSQGRESGLHNEQFF.

Ten or more counts support this clonotype. The chain combines TRBV20-1 with TRBJ2-7, with TRBD2 matching over 10 bases. The CDR3 spans 14 residues. Unmatched junction bases numbered 6, after V lost 3 bases and J lost 4 bases. Germline V CDR1 and CDR2: DFQATT, SNEGSKA (reference sequence). The CDR3 DNA sequence: TGCAGTGCTAGTCTAGCGGGAGAGCATTACGAGCAGTACTTC. It encodes CSASLAGEHYEQYF.

The table lists this clonotype with a count of one. The gene calls are TRBV4-1 and TRBJ2-1; D uncertain. Germline V lookup: CDR1 MGHRA, CDR2 YSYEKL. Trimming took off 10 bases at V and 9 bases at J, with 13 bases between the two ends. The CDR3 covers 11 residues. CDR3 amino acids: CAIRIMGEQFF. CDR3 bases: TGCGCCATCAGGATCATGGGTGAGCAGTTCTTC.

About this clonotype: A much more abundant neighbour one base away suggests this may be a read error. This rearrangement joins TRBV20-1 to TRBJ2-7; no clear D. This CDR3 region has 14 residues. V lost 2 bases, J lost 6 bases, and 17 bases lay in between. Germline CDR1 is DFQATT and CDR2 is SNEGSKA (reference sequence). This CDR3 reads CSARPRRHGPEQYF. The CDR3 region has the DNA TGCAGTGCTAGACCTCGGAGACATGGCCCCGAGCAGTACTTC.

For this clonotype: A read error may be the cause here, since a much bigger clone is one base away. The rearrangement uses TRBV20-1 and TRBJ2-5, with TRBD2 matching 10 bases. This CDR3 spans 14 amino acids. V shed 3 bases, J shed 2 bases, and the junction held 3 bases outside the gene matches. Germline V gives CDR1 DFQATT, CDR2 SNEGSKA (reference sequence). CDR3 DNA sequence: TGCAGTGCTAGTTCGACTAGCGGGCAAGAGACCCAGTACTTC. Residues: CSASSTSGQETQYF.

On this clonotype itself: One junction end disagrees with the germline gene, perhaps due to a read error. V is TRBV20-1 and J is TRBJ2-3; 9 nucleotides agree with TRBD2. The germline CDR1 and CDR2 sequences are DFQATT and SNEGSKA (reference sequence). The CDR3 sequence is 13 residues long. The CDR3 DNA follows: TGCAGTGCTGTAGCGGGAGAGACAGATAAGCAGTATTTT. It specifies CSAVAGETDKQYF.

Details on this clonotype: The junction departs from germline at one end; a sequencing error may be responsible. CDR3 loop: CASNPTSAVGELFF. In DNA form, the CDR3 reads TGTGCTAGCAATCCGACTAGCGCGGTCGGGGAGCTGTTTTTT. V and J are TRBV28 and TRBJ2-2; 8 bases map to TRBD2. The CDR3 covers 14 residues. Germline assignment: CDR1 MDHEN and CDR2 SYDVKM.